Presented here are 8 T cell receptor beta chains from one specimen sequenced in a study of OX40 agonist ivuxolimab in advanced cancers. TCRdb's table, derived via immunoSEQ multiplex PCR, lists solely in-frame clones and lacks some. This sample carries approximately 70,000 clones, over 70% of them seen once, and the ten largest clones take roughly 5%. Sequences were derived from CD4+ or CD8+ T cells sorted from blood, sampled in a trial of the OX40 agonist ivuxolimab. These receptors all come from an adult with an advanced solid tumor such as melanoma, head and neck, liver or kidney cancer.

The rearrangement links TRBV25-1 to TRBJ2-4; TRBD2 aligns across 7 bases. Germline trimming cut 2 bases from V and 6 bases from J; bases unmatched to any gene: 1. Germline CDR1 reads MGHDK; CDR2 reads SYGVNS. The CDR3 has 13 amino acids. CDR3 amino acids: CASSEGGGNIQYF. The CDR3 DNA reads TGTGCCAGCAGTGAAGGGGGGGGAAACATTCAGTACTTC.

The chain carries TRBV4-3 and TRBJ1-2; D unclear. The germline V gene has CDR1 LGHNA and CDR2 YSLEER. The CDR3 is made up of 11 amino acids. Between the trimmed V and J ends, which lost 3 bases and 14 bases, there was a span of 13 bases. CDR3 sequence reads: CASSHSMSVTF. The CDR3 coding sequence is TGCGCCAGCAGCCACTCCATGTCCGTTACCTTC.

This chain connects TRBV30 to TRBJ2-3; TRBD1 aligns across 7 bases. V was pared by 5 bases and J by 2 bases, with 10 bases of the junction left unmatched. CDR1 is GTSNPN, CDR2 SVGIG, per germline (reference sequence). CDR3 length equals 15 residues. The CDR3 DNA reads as TGTGCCTGGGGTCCAAGTGAGGGGGCCACAGATACGCAGTATTTT. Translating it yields CAWGPSEGATDTQYF.

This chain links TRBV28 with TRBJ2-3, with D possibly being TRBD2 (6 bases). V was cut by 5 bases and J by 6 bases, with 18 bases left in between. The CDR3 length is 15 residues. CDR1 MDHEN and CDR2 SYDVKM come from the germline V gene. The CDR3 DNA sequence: TGTGCCAGCAGTGGTACGGCGGGAAGTCTGGATACGCAGTATTTT. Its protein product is CASSGTAGSLDTQYF.

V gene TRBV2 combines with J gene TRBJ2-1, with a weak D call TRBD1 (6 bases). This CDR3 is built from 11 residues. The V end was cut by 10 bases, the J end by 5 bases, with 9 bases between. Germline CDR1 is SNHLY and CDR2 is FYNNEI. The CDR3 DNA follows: TGTGCCAACCGACAGGACAATGAGCAGTTCTTC. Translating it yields CANRQDNEQFF.

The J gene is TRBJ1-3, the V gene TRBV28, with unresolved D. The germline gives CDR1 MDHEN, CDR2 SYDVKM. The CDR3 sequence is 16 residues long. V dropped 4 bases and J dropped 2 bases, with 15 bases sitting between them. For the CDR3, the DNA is TGTGCCAGCAGTTCCGCTACAGTAGCCCCTGGAAACACCATATATTTT. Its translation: CASSSATVAPGNTIYF.

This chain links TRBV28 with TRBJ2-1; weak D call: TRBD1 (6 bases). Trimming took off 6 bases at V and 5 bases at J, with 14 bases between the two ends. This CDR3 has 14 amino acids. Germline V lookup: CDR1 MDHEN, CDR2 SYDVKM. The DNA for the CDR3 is TGTGCCAGCAGCGGACAGAGATTAAACAATGAGCAGTTCTTC. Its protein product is CASSGQRLNNEQFF. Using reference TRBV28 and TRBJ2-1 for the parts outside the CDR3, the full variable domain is DVKVTQSSRYLVKRTGEKVFLECVQDMDHENMFWYRQDPGLGLRLIYFSYDVKMKEKGDIPEGYSVSREKKERFSLILESASTNQTSMYLCASSGQRLNNEQFFGPGTRLTVL.

The CDR3 coding sequence is TGTGCTAGTGGTTTCTTTACGGGGGGCACAGATACGCAGTATTTT. Its protein is CASGFFTGGTDTQYF. The rearrangement links TRBV12-5 to TRBJ2-3; perhaps TRBD2 as D (6 bases). Germline V CDR1 and CDR2: LGHNT, FRNRAP. CDR3 length: 15 residues. Between the trimmed V and J ends, which lost 3 bases and 1 base, there was a span of 11 bases.